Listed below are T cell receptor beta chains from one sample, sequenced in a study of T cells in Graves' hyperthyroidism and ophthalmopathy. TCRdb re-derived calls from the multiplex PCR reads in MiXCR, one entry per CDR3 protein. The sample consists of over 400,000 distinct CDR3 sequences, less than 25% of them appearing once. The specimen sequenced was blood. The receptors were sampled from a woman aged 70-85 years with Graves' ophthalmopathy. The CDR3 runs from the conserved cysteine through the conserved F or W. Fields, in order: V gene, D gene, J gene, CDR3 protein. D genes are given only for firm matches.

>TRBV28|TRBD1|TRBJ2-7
CASSFPTGGSYEQYF
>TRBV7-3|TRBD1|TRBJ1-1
CASSQTGRATEAFF
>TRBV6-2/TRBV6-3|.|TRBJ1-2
CASRTGTENYGYTF
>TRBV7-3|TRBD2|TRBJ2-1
CASSLAGPGTSVKSYNEQFF
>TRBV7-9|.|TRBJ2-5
CASSLAGFPRKTQYF
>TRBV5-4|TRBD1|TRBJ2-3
CASSLGQGAGDTQYF
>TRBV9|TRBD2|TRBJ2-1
CASSTRLAGNSYNEQFF
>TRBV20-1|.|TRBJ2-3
CSAPNPGSTDTQYF
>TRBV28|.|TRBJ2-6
CASSLGVLSSGANVLTF
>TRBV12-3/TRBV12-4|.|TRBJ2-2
CASSTGLANTGELFF
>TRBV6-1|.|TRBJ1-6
CASSQQGSSPPHF
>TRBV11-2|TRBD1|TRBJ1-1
CASSLTGGLNTEAFF
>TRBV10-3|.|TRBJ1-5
CAISEGADQPQHF
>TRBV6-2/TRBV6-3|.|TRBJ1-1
CASSTWTDGNTEAFF
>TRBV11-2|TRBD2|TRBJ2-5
CASSPRRVAGGWVQETQYF
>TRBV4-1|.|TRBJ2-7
CASSQFGLTYEQYF
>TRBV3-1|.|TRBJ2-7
CASSQGGTDYEQYF
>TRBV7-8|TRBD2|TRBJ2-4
CASSTPLAGISLAKNIQYF
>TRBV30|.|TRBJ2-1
CAWSAASGYNEQFF
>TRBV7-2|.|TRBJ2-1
CASSPAGTSLAQFF
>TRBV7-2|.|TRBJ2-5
CASSPALTSQETQYF
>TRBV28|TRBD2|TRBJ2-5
CASKYTGTSYF
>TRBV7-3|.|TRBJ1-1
CASSELPNTEAFF
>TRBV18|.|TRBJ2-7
CASSQVPRSYEQYF
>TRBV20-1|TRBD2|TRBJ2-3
CSAKTPRGGSTDTQYF
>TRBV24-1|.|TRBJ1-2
CATTLPGYINKIYGYTF
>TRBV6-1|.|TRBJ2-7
CASNHQGTYEQYF
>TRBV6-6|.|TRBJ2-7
CASSYPPPYEQYF
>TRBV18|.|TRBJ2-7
CASSPQERATYEQYF
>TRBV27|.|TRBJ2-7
CASSLSRRDEQYF
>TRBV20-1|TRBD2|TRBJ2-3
CSASPISSGRAGDTQYF
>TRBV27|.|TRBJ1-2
CASSSPPTDPNYGYTF
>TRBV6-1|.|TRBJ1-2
CASSYWPNTYGYTF
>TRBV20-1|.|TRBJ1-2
CSASRGNYGYTF
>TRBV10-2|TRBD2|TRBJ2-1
CASRPSGRSYNEQFF
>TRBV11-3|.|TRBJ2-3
CASSLGGKDTQYF
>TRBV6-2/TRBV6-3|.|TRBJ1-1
CASSRTPLNTEAFF
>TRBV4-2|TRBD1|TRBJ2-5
CASSQKGRGRETQYF
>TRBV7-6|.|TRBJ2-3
CASSLASGPDTQYF
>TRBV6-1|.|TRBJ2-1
CAGSSDPYNEQFF
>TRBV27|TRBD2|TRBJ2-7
CASGRLAGDYEQYF
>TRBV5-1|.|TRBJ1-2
CASSLGLGDYGYTF
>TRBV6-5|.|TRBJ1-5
CASSYNRLNQPQHF
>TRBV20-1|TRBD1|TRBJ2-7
CSAPGQAFYEQYF
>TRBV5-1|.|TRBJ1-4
CASSADGRGAREKLFF
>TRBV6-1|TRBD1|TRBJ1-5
CASRTDRGPYQPQHF
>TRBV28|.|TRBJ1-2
CASSLVPTRGYTF
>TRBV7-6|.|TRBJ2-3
CASSFPGTRTDTQYF
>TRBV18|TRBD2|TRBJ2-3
CASSRTSGGSDTQYF
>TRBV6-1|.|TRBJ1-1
CASNRQADTEAFF
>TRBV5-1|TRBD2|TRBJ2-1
CASSSWTSASQQFF